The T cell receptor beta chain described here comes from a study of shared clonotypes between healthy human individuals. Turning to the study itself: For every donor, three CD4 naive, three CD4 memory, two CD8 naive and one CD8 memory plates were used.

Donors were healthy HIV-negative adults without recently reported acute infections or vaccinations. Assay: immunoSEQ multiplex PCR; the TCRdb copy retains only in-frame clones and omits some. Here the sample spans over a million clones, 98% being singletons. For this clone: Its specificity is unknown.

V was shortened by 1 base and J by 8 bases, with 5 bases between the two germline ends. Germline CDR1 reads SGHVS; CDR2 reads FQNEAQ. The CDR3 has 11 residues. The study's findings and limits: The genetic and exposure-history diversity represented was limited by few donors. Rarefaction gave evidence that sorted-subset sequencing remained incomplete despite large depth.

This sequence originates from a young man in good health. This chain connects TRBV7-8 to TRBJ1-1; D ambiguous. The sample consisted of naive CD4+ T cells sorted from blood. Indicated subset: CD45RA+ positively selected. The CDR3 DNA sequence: TGTGCCAGCAGCTTAGATGCCGAAGCTTTCTTT. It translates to CASSLDAEAFF.